Listed below are T cell receptor beta chains from one sample, sequenced in a study of blood T cell repertoires in COVID-19. The repertoire was sequenced with immunoSEQ multiplex PCR; TCRdb's copy has only in-frame clones and lacks some. This repertoire shows 200,000 to 250,000 clones, 75% to 90% found once; its top ten account for about 2.9%. The sample consisted of peripheral blood. These receptors originate from a woman aged 25 to 39 who had recovered from COVID-19. CDR3s include the opening cysteine and the closing phenylalanine or tryptophan. A D gene is named only where the DNA matches it firmly. Where a row states a size, it is once, few, many or the class of an expanded clone; other rows omit it.

.,TRBJ2-7,TRBV11-2,.,CASSFGSSYEQYF,TGTGCCAGCAGCTTTGGCAGCTCCTACGAGCAGTACTTC
.,TRBJ2-2,TRBV12-3/TRBV12-4,.,CASTLGDTGELFF,TGTGCCAGCACCCTAGGGGATACCGGGGAGCTGTTTTTT
.,TRBJ1-3,TRBV5-1,.,CASSLAAGSGNTIYF,TGCGCCAGCAGCTTGGCGGCGGGTTCTGGAAACACCATATATTTT
.,TRBJ2-7,TRBV5-1,.,CASSLIEMLSSYEQYF,TGCGCCAGCAGCTTGATAGAGATGTTGAGCTCCTACGAGCAGTACTTC
TRBD2,TRBJ2-3,TRBV18,once,CASSPGGFTDTQYF,TGTGCCAGCTCCCCGGGGGGGTTCACAGATACGCAGTATTTT
TRBD2,TRBJ2-3,TRBV12-3/TRBV12-4,few,CASLLAGSDTQYF,TGTGCCAGCTTGCTAGCGGGGTCAGATACGCAGTATTTT
.,TRBJ2-2,TRBV19,.,CASSIVGARTGELFF,TGTGCCAGTAGTATAGTAGGGGCCCGCACCGGGGAGCTGTTTTTT
.,TRBJ2-1,TRBV3-1/TRBV3-2,few,CASSQEQFSSYNEQFF,TGTGCCAGCAGCCAAGAGCAGTTCAGCTCCTACAATGAGCAGTTCTTC
TRBD1,TRBJ1-2,TRBV6-5,.,CASKNLGQSYGYTF,TGTGCCAGCAAGAATTTGGGACAGAGCTATGGCTACACCTTC
.,TRBJ2-1,TRBV5-1,.,CASRKGLENYNEQFF,TGCGCCAGCAGGAAGGGACTCGAAAACTACAATGAGCAGTTCTTC
TRBD1,TRBJ2-1,TRBV5-1,.,CASRVAWDRFYNEQFF,TGCGCCAGCAGGGTGGCATGGGACAGGTTTTACAATGAGCAGTTCTTC
.,TRBJ2-7,TRBV2,.,CASSEENRVHEQYF,TGTGCCAGCAGTGAAGAAAACAGGGTCCACGAGCAGTACTTC
.,TRBJ2-1,TRBV2,.,CASSTPPGRGPEDEQFF,TGTGCCAGCAGTACCCCCCCTGGGCGGGGGCCTGAGGATGAGCAGTTCTTC
TRBD2,TRBJ2-1,TRBV5-1,.,CASSWNGLAVNEQFF,TGCGCCAGCAGCTGGAATGGACTAGCGGTAAATGAGCAGTTCTTC
TRBD2,TRBJ2-3,TRBV30,.,CAWSRPSGYTDTQYF,TGTGCCTGGAGTAGGCCTAGCGGATACACAGATACGCAGTATTTT
.,TRBJ2-7,TRBV27,.,CASRDGQLAYEQYF,TGTGCCAGCAGGGATGGACAGTTAGCCTACGAGCAGTACTTC
.,TRBJ1-6,TRBV6-6,.,CASSYSGGRNSPLHF,TGTGCCAGCAGTTACTCGGGGGGGAGAAATTCACCCCTCCACTTT
TRBD2,TRBJ2-5,TRBV3-1/TRBV3-2,.,CASQPASGGVETQYF,TGTGCCAGCCAGCCGGCTAGCGGGGGGGTAGAGACCCAGTACTTC
TRBD1,TRBJ1-2,TRBV6-4,.,CASRRPGQGAEWNGYTF,TGTGCCAGCAGACGACCGGGACAGGGGGCGGAGTGGAATGGCTACACCTTC
.,TRBJ1-2,TRBV18,once,CASSPPVQIYGYTF,TGTGCCAGCTCACCACCGGTACAGATCTATGGCTACACCTTC
.,TRBJ2-1,TRBV29-1,.,CSVEDKFF,TGCAGCGTTGAAGATAAGTTCTTC
.,TRBJ1-2,TRBV5-6,.,CASSRFSGEGYGYTF,TGTGCCAGCAGCCGCTTCTCGGGGGAGGGCTATGGCTACACCTTC
.,TRBJ1-4,TRBV4-2,.,CASSQAAGTTNEKLFF,TGTGCCAGCAGCCAAGCCGCGGGTACAACTAATGAAAAACTGTTTTTT
.,TRBJ1-1,TRBV6-5,.,CASSYSGGRTEAFF,TGTGCCAGCAGTTACTCAGGAGGGAGAACTGAAGCTTTCTTT
.,TRBJ1-4,TRBV7-9,.,CASSLETPNEKLFF,TGTGCCAGCAGCTTAGAGACACCCAATGAAAAACTGTTTTTT
.,TRBJ1-6,TRBV27,.,CASRGYKGGNSPLHF,TGTGCCAGCAGGGGGTATAAGGGGGGGAATTCACCCCTCCACTTT
TRBD2,TRBJ2-3,TRBV19,.,CASSIPAGSTDTQYF,TGTGCCAGTAGTATTCCAGCGGGGTCCACAGATACGCAGTATTTT
TRBD1,TRBJ1-1,TRBV6-4,.,CASSDYVTGGILGTEAFF,TGTGCCAGCAGTGACTACGTGACAGGGGGAATTTTGGGGACTGAAGCTTTCTTT
.,TRBJ2-1,TRBV4-2,.,CASSQEPGMGINEQFF,TGTGCCAGCAGCCAAGAGCCCGGGATGGGTATCAATGAGCAGTTCTTC